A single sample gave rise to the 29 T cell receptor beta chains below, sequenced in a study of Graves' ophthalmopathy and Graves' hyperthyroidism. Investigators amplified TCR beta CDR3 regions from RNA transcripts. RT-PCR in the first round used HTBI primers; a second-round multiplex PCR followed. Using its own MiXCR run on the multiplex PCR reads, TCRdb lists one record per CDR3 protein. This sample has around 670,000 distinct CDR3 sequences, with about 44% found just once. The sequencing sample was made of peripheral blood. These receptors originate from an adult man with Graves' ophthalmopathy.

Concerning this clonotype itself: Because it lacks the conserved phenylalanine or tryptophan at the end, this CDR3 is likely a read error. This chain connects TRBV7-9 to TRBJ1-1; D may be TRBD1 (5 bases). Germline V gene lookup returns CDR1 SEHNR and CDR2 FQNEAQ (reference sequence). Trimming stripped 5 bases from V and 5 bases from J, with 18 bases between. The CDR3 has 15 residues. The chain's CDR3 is CASSPVPAGVTEAFL. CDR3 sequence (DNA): TGTGCCAGCAGCCCAGTCCCGGCGGGGGTGACTGAAGCTTTCCTT.

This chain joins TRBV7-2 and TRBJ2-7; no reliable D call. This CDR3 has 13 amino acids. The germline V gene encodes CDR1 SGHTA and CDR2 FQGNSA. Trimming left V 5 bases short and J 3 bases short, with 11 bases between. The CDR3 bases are TGTGCCAGCAGCCCGGACCCCCTCTACGAGCAGTACTTC. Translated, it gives CASSPDPLYEQYF. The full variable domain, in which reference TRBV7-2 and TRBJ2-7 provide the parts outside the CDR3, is GAGVSQSPSNKVTEKGKDVELRCDPISGHTALYWYRQSLGQGLEFLIYFQGNSAPDKSGLPSDRFSAERTGGSVSTLTIQRTQQEDSAVYLCASSPDPLYEQYFGPGTRLTVT.

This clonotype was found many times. DNA for the CDR3: TGTGCCAGCAGTAGGGCAGACGCGAACACTGAAGCTTTCTTT. This encodes CASSRADANTEAFF. This chain uses TRBV2 with TRBJ1-1; D gene uncertain. This CDR3 is 14 amino acids long. Germline lookup yields CDR1 SNHLY and CDR2 FYNNEI. V was pared by 5 bases and J by 1 base, with 11 bases between.

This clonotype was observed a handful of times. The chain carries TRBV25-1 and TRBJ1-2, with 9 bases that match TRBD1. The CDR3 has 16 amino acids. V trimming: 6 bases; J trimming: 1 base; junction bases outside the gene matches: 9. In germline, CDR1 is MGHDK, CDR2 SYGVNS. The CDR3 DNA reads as TGTGCCAGCAGAAAGATTCCGGGACAGGGTAACTATGGCTACACCTTC. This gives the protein CASRKIPGQGNYGYTF.

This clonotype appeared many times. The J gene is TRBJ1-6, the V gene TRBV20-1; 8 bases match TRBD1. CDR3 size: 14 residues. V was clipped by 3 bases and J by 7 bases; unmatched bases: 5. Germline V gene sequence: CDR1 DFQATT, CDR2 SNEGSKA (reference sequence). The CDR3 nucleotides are TGCAGTGCTAGCAGGGGGCGGAACAATTCACCCCTCCACTTT. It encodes CSASRGRNNSPLHF.

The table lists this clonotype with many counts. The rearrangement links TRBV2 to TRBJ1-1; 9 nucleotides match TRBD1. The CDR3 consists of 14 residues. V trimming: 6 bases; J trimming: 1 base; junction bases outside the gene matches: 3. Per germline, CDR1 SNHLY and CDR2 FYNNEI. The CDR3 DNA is TGTGCCAGCAGAGACAGGGGGGCGAACACTGAAGCTTTCTTT. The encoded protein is CASRDRGANTEAFF.

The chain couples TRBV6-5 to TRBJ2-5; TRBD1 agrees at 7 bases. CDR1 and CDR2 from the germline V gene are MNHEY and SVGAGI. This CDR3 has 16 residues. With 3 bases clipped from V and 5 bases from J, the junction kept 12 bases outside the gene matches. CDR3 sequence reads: CASSYSGPNRGETQYF. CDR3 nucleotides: TGTGCCAGCAGTTATTCGGGTCCAAACAGGGGTGAGACCCAGTACTTC.

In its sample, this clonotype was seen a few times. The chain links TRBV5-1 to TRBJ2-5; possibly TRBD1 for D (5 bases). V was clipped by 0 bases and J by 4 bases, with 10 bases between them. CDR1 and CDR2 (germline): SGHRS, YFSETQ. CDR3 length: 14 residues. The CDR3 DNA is TGCGCCAGCAGCTTGGCCGTTAGGGGAGAGACCCAGTACTTC. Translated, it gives CASSLAVRGETQYF.

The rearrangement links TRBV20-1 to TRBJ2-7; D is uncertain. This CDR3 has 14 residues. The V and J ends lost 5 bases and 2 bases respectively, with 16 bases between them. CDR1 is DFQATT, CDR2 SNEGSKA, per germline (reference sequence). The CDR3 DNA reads TGCAGTGCTTCCTGGGCCGTTGAAACCTACGAGCAGTACTTC. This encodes CSASWAVETYEQYF.

The CDR3 sequence is CASSWGTDPRQYF. In nucleotides, the CDR3 is TGTGCCAGCAGCTGGGGGACAGACCCAAGACAGTACTTC. This rearrangement joins TRBV7-9 to TRBJ2-5; 7 positions match TRBD1. The CDR3 is 13 residues long. Germline V gene data show CDR1 as SEHNR and CDR2 as FQNEAQ (reference sequence). The V and J ends lost 4 bases and 11 bases, in that order; junction bases with no gene match: 10.

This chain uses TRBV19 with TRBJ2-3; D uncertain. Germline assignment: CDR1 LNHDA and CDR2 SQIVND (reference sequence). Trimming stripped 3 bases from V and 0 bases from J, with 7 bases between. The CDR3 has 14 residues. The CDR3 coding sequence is TGTGCCAGTAGTATTAAGCTTAGCACAGATACGCAGTATTTT. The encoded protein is CASSIKLSTDTQYF.

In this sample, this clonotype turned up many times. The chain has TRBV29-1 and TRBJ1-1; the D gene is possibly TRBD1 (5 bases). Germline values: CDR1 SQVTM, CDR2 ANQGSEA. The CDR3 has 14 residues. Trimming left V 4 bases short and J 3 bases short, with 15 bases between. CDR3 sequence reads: CSVGGVKVDTEAFF. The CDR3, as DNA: TGCAGCGTTGGGGGGGTGAAGGTTGACACTGAAGCTTTCTTT.

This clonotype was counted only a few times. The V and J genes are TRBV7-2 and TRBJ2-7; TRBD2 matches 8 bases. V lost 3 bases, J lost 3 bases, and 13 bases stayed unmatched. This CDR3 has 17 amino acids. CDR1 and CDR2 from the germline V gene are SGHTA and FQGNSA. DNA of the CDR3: TGTGCCAGCAGCTTGGGGCCCCCGGGAGGGCCTCTCTACGAGCAGTACTTC. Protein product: CASSLGPPGGPLYEQYF.

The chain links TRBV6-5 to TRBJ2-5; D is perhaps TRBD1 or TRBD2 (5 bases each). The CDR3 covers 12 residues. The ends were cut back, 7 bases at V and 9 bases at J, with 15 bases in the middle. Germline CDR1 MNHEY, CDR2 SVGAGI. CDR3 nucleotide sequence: TGTGCCAGCACCGGGGCAGGGCGGGCCCAGTACTTC. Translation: CASTGAGRAQYF.

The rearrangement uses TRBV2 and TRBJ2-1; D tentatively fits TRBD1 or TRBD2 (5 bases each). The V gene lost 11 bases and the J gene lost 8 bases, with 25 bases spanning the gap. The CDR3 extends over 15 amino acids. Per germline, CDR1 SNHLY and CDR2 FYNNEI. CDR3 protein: CAGRIGTLSLDEQFF. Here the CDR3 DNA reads TGTGCCGGTAGGATAGGGACCCTAAGTTTGGATGAGCAGTTCTTC.

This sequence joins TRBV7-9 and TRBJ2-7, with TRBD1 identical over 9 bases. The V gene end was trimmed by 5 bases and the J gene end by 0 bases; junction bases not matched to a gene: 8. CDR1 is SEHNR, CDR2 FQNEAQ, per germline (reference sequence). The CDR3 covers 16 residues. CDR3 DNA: TGTGCCAGCAGCCAAGACGGGACAGGGAACTCCTACGAGCAGTACTTC. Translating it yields CASSQDGTGNSYEQYF.

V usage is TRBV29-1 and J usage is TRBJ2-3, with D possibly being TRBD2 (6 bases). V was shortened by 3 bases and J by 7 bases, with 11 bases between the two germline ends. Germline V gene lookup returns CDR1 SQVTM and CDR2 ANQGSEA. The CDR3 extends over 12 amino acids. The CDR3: CSVEGLQYTQYF. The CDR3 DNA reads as TGCAGCGTTGAGGGACTCCAGTATACGCAGTATTTT.

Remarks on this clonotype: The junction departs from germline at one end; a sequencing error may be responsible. CDR3: CASSQGAGGDFGNQPQHF. The CDR3, as DNA: TGCGCCAGCAGCCAAGGGGCAGGGGGCGATTTTGGCAATCAGCCCCAGCATTTT. The chain is built from TRBV7-9 and TRBJ1-5, with 8 bases lining up with TRBD1. The CDR3 extends over 18 amino acids. CDR1 is SEHNR and CDR2 is FQNEAQ in the germline V gene (reference sequence).

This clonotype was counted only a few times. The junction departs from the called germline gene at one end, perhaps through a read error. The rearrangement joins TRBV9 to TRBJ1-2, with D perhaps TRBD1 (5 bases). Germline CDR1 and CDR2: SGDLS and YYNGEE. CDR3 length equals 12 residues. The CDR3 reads CASSQPGLQGAF. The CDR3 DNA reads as TGTGCCAGCAGCCAACCCGGGCTCCAGGGAGCCTTC.

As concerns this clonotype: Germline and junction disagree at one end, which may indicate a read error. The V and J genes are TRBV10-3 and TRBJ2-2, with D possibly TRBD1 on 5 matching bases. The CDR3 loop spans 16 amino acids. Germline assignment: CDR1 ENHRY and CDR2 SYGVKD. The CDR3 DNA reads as TGTGCCAGCAGTTACTCGTTGACAGCGAACACCGGGGAGCTGTTTTTT. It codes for CASSYSLTANTGELFF.

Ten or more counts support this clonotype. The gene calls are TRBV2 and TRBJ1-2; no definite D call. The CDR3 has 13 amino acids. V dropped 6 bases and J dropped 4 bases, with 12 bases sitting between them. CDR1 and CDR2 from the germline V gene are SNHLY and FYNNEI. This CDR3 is CASSLGLTYGYTF. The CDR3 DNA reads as TGTGCCAGCAGCTTAGGGCTTACCTATGGCTACACCTTC.

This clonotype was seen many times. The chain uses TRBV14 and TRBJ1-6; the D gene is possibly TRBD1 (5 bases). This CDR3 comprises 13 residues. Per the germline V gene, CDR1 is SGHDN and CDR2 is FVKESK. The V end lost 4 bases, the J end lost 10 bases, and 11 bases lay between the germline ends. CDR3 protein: CASSPTVTSPLHF. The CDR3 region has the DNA TGTGCCAGCAGCCCGACAGTTACCTCACCCCTCCACTTT.

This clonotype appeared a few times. CDR3 nucleotide sequence: TGCAGTGCTATGGACAGGGGTAACTACGAGCAGTACTTC. It yields the protein CSAMDRGNYEQYF. The rearrangement links TRBV20-1 to TRBJ2-7, with 9 bases that match TRBD1. The CDR3 sequence is 13 residues long. Germline V lookup: CDR1 DFQATT, CDR2 SNEGSKA (reference sequence). V lost 4 bases, J lost 3 bases, and 4 bases stayed unmatched.

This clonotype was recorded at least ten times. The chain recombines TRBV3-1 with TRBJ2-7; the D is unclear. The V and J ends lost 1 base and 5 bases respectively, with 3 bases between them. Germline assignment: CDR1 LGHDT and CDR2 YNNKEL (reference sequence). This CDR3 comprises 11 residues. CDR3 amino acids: CASSQVHEQYF. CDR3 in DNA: TGTGCCAGCAGCCAAGTCCACGAGCAGTACTTC.

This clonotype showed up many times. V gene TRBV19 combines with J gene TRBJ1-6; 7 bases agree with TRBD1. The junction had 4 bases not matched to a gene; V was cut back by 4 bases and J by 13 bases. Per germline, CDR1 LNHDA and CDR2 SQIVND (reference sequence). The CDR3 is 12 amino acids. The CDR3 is CASSNRGGPLHF. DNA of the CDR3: TGTGCCAGTAGTAACAGGGGTGGGCCCCTCCACTTT.

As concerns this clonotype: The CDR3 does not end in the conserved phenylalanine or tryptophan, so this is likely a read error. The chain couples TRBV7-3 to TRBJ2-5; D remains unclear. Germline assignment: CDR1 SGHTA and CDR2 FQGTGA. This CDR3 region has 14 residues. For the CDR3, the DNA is TGTGCCAGCAGTTTAAATTTGGGCCAAGAGACCCAGTACCTC. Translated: CASSLNLGQETQYL.

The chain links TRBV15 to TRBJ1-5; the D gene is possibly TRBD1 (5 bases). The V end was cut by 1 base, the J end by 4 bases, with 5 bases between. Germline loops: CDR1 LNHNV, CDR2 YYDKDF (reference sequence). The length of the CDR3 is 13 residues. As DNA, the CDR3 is TGTGCCACCAGCAGAGGGACAAATCAGCCCCAGCATTTT. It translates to CATSRGTNQPQHF.

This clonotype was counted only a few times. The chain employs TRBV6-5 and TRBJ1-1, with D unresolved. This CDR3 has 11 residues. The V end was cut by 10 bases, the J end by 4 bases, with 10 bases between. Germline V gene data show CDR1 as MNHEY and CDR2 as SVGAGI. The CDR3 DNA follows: TGTGCCACCCGTTGGAGCACTGAAGCTTTCTTT. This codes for CATRWSTEAFF.

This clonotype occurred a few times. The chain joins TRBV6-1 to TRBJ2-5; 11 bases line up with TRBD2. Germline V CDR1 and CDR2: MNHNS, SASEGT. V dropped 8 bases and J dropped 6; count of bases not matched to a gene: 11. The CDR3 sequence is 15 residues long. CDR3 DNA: TGTGCCAGCCTGCGGGAAACTAGCGGGGGAAAGACCCAGTACTTC. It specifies CASLRETSGGKTQYF.